A few counts support the clone carrying this T cell receptor beta chain. This entry belongs to a study of blood T cell repertoires in COVID-19. Study context: From T cells, B-cell-depleted T cells, or PBMCs came the material, which was cDNA or gDNA.

The CDR3 sequence is 14 residues long. V was cut by 4 bases and J by 2 bases, with 8 bases left in between. Per germline, CDR1 MGHRA and CDR2 YSYEKL. In the original workflow: Amplification of reference gene primers was used by the study to estimate nucleated cell counts. Measured with immunoSEQ multiplex PCR; TCRdb has only the in-frame clones, and not every one. The V and J calls and the clone size are those of that table, but D and trimming were determined from the DNA. The sample includes 200,000 to 250,000 clones, approximately 84% of them seen just once. The J gene is TRBJ2-2, the V gene TRBV4-1; D gene ambiguous. The clonotype was recovered from a man aged 45-65 years with acute or convalescent COVID-19. Sequencing input: peripheral blood. DNA of the CDR3: TGCGCCAGCAGCCCCCAGGAAAACACCGGGGAGCTGTTTTTT. This codes for CASSPQENTGELFF.